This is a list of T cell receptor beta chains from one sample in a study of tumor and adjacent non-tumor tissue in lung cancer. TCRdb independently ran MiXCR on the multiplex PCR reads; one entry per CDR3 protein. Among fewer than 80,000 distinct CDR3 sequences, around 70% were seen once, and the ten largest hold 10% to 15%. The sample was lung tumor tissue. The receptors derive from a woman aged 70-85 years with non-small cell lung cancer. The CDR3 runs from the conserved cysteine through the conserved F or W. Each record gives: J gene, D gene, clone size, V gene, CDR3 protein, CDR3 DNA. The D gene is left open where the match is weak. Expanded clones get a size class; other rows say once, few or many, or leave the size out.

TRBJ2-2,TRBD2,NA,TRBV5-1,CASSSSRTSVTGELIF,TGCGCCAGCAGCTCATCCCGGACTAGCGTTACCGGGGAGCTGATTTTT
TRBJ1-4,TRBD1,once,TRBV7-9,CAISFGQGSEKLFF,TGTGCCATCAGCTTCGGACAGGGAAGTGAAAAACTGTTTTTT
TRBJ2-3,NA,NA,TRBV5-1,CASSPPRVLPDTQYF,TGCGCCAGCAGCCCCCCCCGGGTACTCCCAGATACGCAGTATTTT
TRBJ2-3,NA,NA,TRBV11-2,CASSLSVESNADTQYF,TGTGCCAGCAGCTTGAGCGTCGAGAGTAACGCAGATACGCAGTATTTT
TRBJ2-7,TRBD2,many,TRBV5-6,CASSLAWGGRSYEQYF,TGTGCCAGCAGCTTGGCGTGGGGGGGTCGTTCCTACGAGCAGTACTTC
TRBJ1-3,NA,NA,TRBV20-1,CSASSQAPYSGNTIYF,TGCAGTGCTAGTTCGCAGGCCCCCTACTCTGGAAACACCATATATTTT
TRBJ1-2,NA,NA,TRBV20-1,CSARPVGYTF,TGCAGTGCCCGTCCCGTGGGCTACACCTTC
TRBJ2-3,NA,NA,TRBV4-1,CASRRVLSGADTQYF,TGCGCCAGCCGAAGGGTCCTGAGTGGCGCAGACACGCAGTATTTT
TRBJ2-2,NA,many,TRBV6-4,CASRAANTGELFF,TGTGCCAGCAGGGCAGCGAACACCGGGGAGCTGTTTTTT
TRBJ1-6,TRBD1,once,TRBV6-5,CASSYNTGQDSSYNSLLHF,TGTGCCAGCAGTTACAACACAGGACAGGACAGCTCCTATAATTCGCTCCTCCACTTT
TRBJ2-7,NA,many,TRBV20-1,CSARTWTDYEQYF,TGCAGTGCACGGACCTGGACTGACTACGAGCAGTACTTC
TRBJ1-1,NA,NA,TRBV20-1,CSARATNTEASF,TGCAGTGCTAGGGCCACGAACACTGAAGCTTCCTTT
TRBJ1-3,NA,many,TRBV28,CASSLTLGNTIYF,TGTGCCAGCAGTTTAACCCTTGGAAACACCATATATTTT
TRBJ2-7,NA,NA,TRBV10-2,CASSALDRSTYEQYF,TGCGCCAGCAGTGCTTTAGACAGGTCTACTTACGAGCAGTACTTC
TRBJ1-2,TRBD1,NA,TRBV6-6,CASSPDGWGQTYYGYTF,TGTGCCAGCAGCCCAGATGGTTGGGGACAGACTTACTATGGTTACACCTTC
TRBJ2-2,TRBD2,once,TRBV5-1,CASSPSLAGGNGEPFF,TGCGCCAGCAGCCCGTCGCTAGCGGGTGGTAACGGGGAGCCGTTTTTT
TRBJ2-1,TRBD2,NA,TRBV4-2,CARSQVPSTMRGAYNEQFF,TGTGCCAGAAGCCAAGTTCCATCGACGATGCGGGGGGCCTACAATGAGCAGTTCTTC
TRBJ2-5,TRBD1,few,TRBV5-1,CASSLVTGAEETQYF,TGCGCCAGCAGCTTAGTAACAGGGGCCGAAGAGACCCAGTACTTC
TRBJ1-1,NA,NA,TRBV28,CASSPSWQGSTEAFF,TGCGCCAGCAGCCCGTCGTGGCAGGGGAGCACTGAAGCTTTCTTT
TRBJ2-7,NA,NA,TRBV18,CASSPDSGTYEQYF,TGTGCCAGCTCACCGGACAGCGGTACCTACGAGCAGTACTTC
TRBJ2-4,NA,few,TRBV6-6,CASSYSWDGGNIQYF,TGTGCCAGTAGTTACTCTTGGGACGGGGGAAACATTCAGTACTTC
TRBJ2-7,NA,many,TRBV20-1,CSASLSPYEQYF,TGCAGTGCTAGTCTTAGTCCGTACGAGCAGTACTTC
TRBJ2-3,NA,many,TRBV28,CASSRTRRARPDTQYF,TGTGCCAGCAGCCGAACTAGGAGAGCCCGCCCAGATACGCAGTATTTT
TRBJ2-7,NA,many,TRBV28,CASSLSQFSSYEQYF,TGTGCCAGCAGTTTAAGCCAATTCTCCTCCTACGAGCAGTACTTC
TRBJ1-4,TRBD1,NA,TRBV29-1,CRVGQGGTNEELFF,TGCAGAGTCGGACAGGGGGGGACTAATGAAGAACTGTTCTTT
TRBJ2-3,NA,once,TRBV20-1,CSARDRVGVTDTQYF,TGCAGTGCTAGAGATAGAGTGGGAGTCACAGATACGCAGTATTTT
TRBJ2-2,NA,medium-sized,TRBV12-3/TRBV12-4,CASSESGTGELFF,TGTGCCAGCAGCGAATCGGGCACCGGGGAGCTGTTTTTT
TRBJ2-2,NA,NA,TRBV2,CASIIGEKAPGELFF,TGTGCCAGCATTATCGGAGAGAAGGCCCCCGGGGAGCTGTTTTTT
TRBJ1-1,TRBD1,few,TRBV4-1,CASSHRTGNTETFF,TGCGCCAGCAGCCACCGGACAGGGAACACTGAAACTTTCTTC
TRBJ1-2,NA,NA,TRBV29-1,CSGIAGSVGGPRGGYTF,TGCTCCGGTATCGCAGGCTCGGTTGGCGGACCACGAGGAGGCTACACCTTT
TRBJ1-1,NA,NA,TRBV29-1,CNVVPGSTTEAFF,TGCAACGTTGTCCCGGGTTCGACCACTGAAGCTTTCTTC
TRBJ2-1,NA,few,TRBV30,CAWRHDRIYNEQFF,TGTGCCTGGAGACATGACAGAATATACAATGAGCAGTTCTTC
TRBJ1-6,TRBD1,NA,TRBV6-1,CANSEVQGANSPLHF,TGCGCCAACAGTGAAGTTCAGGGGGCGAATTCACCCCTCCACTTT
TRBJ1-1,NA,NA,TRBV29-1,CIVDGSPGAEAFF,TGCATCGTTGATGGTTCACCTGGGGCGGAAGCTTTCTTT
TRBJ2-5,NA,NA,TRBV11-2,CVSSLEREETQYF,TGTGTCAGCAGCTTAGAGAGGGAAGAGACCCAGTACTTC
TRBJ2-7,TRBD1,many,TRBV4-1,CASSLRDRDEQYF,TGCGCCAGCAGCCTTCGGGACAGGGACGAGCAGTACTTC
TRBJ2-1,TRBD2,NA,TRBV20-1,CSAAHGGDNEQFF,TGCAGTGCCGCACACGGGGGGGACAATGAGCAGTTCTTC
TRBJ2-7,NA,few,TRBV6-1,CASSESTYVNEEQYF,TGTGCCAGCAGTGAATCAACATACGTCAATGAGGAGCAGTACTTC
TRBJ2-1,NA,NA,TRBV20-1,CSARDTRRGGNEQFF,TGCAGCGCTAGAGATACCCGCAGGGGGGGCAATGAGCAGTTCTTC
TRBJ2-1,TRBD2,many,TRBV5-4,CASSPRTSGRYNEQFF,TGTGCCAGCAGCCCACGGACTAGCGGGCGTTACAATGAGCAGTTCTTC
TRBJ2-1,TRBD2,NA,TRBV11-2,CASSLVGGYNEQFF,TGTGCCAGCAGCCTGGTGGGGGGGTATAATGAGCAGTTCTTC
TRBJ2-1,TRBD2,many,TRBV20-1,CSARPAGLRNEQFF,TGCAGTGCTAGACCAGCGGGACTTCGGAATGAGCAGTTCTTC
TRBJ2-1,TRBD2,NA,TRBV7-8,CANSPRDASGRNEQFF,TGTGCCAACAGCCCTAGAGATGCTAGCGGGAGGAATGAGCAGTTCTTC
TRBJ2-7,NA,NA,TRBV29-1,CGVVQHKHYF,TGCGGCGTCGTGCAGCACAAGCACTACTTC
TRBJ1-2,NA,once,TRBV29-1,CSVELRRGGGYTF,TGCAGCGTTGAGCTAAGGAGAGGTGGAGGATACACCTTC
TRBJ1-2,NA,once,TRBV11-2,CTSSPGVNYGYIF,TGTACCAGCAGCCCGGGGGTGAACTATGGCTACATCTTC
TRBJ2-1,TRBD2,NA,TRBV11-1,CTGSPRGGRYEQFF,TGTACCGGCAGCCCGCGGGGGGGCCGCTATGAGCAGTTCTTC
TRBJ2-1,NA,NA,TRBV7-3,CASSMGPNNEQFF,TGTGCCAGCAGCATGGGACCCAACAATGAGCAGTTCTTC
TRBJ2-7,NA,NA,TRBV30,CAWSPWTVNGYEQYF,TGTGCCTGGAGTCCGTGGACCGTGAATGGCTACGAGCAGTACTTC
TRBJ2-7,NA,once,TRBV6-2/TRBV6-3,CASKLGTNFYEQYF,TGTGCCAGCAAATTGGGAACTAATTTCTACGAGCAGTACTTT
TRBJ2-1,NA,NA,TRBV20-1,CSTRWAPRNEQFF,TGCAGTACTAGATGGGCTCCACGCAATGAGCAGTTCTTC
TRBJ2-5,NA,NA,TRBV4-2,CASTRSSENQGTQYF,TGCGCCAGCACCCGGTCTAGCGAGAACCAAGGGACCCAGTACTTC
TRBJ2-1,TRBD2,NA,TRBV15,CATSRDQGLAGGPNEQFF,TGTGCCACCAGCAGAGATCAGGGACTAGCGGGAGGGCCCAATGAGCAGTTCTTC
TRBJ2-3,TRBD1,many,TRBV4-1,CASPAGDREDTDTQYF,TGCGCCAGCCCCGCGGGGGACAGGGAAGACACAGATACGCAGTATTTT
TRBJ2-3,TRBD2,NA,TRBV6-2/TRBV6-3,CASSYRFRAGGTDPQYF,TGTGCCAGCAGTTACAGATTTCGGGCGGGAGGCACAGATCCGCAGTATTTT
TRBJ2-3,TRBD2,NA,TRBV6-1,CDSSATRLAGVNVDTQYF,TGTGACAGCAGCGCAACCAGACTAGCGGGAGTTAATGTAGATACGCAGTATTTT
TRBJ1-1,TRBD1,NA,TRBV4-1,CASSQRTGDDTETLF,TGCGCCAGCAGCCAACGGACAGGGGATGACACTGAAACTCTCTTT
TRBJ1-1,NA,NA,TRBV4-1,CASSQRTRDGTEVFF,TGCGCCAGCAGCCAACGTACAAGGGATGGCACTGAAGTTTTCTTT
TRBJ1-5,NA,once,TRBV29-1,CTVRRPSYSIQPQHF,TGCACCGTTAGGCGGCCATCATATAGCATTCAGCCCCAGCATTTT